This T cell receptor beta chain appears in the sequencing data of a study of identical twins. Study-wide results and caveats: Low generation-probability sequences were in excess among twin-shared out-of-frame alpha sequences.

This clonotype was counted ten times or more. Its matching antigen is unknown. TCRdb re-called the 5' RACE reads through MiXCR, storing one row per CDR3 protein. The sample holds under 300,000 distinct CDR3 sequences, over 9.5% seen once. This same sample was also part of a study on yellow fever vaccine responses in identical twins.

Sequenced material: memory (CD45RO+) T cells sorted from blood. The TCR was taken from a woman aged 18-30 years in good health.

CDR3 bases: TGTGCCAGCAGTTACGTTAGCACAGATACGCAGTATTTT. It specifies CASSYVSTDTQYF. V usage is TRBV6-5 and J usage is TRBJ2-3; D is undetermined. Trimming left V 2 bases short and J 0 bases short, with 3 bases between. The CDR3 is 13 amino acids. Germline V CDR1 and CDR2: MNHEY, SVGAGI.